Detailed here is one TCR beta chain. Antigen unknown. This entry is derived from a study of blood T cells in healthy people across ages. Overall study context: T cells yielded about one barcoded beta molecule per two cells through template switching. General observations from the study: Compared with aged donors, long-lived donors showed fewer expanded clones, suggesting selection. In older individuals, TCR beta diversity per million T cells was lower, falling roughly linearly with age. Samples with more naive T cells showed higher observed beta diversity.

V was clipped by 8 bases and J by 2 bases; unmatched bases: 9. Germline V lookup: CDR1 MNHEY, CDR2 SMNVEV (reference sequence). CDR3 length: 14 residues. Through a sample-barcoded 5' primer and a J-beta primer mix, a second PCR was run for 7 to 11 cycles. TCRdb re-called the 5' RACE reads with MiXCR, one entry per CDR3 protein. The profile shows under 1 million distinct CDR3 sequences, approximately 48% of them singletons. The specimen was blood. The chain combines TRBV27 with TRBJ2-7; TRBD1 agrees at 7 bases. The sequence was obtained from a man in his sixties in good health. The CDR3: CASGRGQVTYEQYF. The CDR3 nucleotides read TGTGCCAGCGGCCGCGGACAGGTCACCTACGAGCAGTACTTC.